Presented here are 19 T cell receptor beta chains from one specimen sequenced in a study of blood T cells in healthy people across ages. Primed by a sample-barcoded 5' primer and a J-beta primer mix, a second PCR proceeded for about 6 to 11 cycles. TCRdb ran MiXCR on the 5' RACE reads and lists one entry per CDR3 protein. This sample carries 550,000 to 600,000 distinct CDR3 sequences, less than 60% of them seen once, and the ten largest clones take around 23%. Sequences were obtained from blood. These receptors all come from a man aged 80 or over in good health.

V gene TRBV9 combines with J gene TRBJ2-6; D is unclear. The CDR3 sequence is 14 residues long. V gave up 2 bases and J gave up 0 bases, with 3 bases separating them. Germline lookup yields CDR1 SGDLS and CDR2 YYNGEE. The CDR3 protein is CASSVTSGANVLTF. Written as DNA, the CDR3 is TGTGCCAGCAGCGTCACCTCTGGGGCCAACGTCCTGACTTTC.

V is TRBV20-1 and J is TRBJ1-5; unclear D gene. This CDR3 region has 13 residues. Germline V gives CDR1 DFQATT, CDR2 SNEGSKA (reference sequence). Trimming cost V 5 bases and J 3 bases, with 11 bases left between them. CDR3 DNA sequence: TGCAGTGCTGCCGACAACCACAATCAGCCCCAGCATTTT. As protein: CSAADNHNQPQHF.

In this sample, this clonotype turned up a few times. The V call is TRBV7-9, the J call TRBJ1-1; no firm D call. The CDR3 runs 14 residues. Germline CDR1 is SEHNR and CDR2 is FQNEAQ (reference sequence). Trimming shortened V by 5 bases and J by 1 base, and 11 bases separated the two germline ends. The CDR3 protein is CASSRGRTNTEAFF. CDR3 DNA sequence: TGTGCCAGCAGCCGTGGACGGACGAACACTGAAGCTTTCTTT.

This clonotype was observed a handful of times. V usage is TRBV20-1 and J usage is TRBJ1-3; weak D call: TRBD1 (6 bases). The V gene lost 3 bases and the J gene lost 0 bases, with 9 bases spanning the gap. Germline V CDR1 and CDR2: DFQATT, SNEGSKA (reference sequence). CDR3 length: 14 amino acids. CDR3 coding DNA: TGCAGTGCTAGTGGACAGCTCTCTGGAAACACCATATATTTT. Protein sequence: CSASGQLSGNTIYF.

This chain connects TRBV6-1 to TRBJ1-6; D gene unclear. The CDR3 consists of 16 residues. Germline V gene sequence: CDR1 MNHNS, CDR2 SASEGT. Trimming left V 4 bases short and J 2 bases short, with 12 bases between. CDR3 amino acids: CASSALSRAYNSPLHF. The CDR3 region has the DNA TGTGCCAGCAGTGCTCTGTCGAGGGCCTATAATTCACCCCTCCACTTT.

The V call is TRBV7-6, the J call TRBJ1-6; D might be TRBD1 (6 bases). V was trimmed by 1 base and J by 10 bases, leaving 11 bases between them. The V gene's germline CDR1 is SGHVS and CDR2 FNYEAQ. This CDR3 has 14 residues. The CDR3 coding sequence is TGTGCCAGCAGCTTAGGCAGGGGACAATCACCCCTCCACTTT. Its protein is CASSLGRGQSPLHF. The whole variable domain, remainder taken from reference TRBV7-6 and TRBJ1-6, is GAGVSQSPRYKVTKRGQDVALRCDPISGHVSLYWYRQALGQGPEFLTYFNYEAQQDKSGLPNDRFSAERPEGSISTLTIQRTEQRDSAMYRCASSLGRGQSPLHFGNGTRLTVT.

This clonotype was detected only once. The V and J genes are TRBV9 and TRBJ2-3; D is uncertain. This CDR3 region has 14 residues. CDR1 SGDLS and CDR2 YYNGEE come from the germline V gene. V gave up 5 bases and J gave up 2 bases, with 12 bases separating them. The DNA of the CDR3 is TGTGCCAGCAGGACCGGAACGAACACAGATACGCAGTATTTT. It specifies CASRTGTNTDTQYF.

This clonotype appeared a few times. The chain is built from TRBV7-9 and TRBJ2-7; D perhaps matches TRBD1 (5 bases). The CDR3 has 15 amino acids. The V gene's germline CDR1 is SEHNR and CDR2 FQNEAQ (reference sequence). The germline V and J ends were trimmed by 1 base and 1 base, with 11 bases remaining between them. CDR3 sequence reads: CASSLGGASSYEQYF. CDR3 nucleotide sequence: TGTGCCAGCAGCTTAGGGGGCGCTTCTTCCTACGAGCAGTACTTC. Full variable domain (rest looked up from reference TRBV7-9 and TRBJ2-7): DTGVSQNPRHKITKRGQNVTFRCDPISEHNRLYWYRQTLGQGPEFLTYFQNEAQLEKSRLLSDRFSAERPKGSFSTLEIQRTEQGDSAMYLCASSLGGASSYEQYFGPGTRLTVT.

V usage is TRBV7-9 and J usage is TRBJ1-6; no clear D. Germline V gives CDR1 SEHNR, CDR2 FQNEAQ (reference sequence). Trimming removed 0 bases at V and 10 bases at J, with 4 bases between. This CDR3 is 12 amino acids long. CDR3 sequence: CASSLAGSPLHF. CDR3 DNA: TGTGCCAGCAGCTTAGCGGGATCACCCCTCCACTTT.

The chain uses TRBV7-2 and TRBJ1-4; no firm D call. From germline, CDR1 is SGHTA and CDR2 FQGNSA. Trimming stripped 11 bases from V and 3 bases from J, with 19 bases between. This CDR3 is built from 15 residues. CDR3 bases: TGTGCCTCCGCAGGAGGGTCGGTAGCTAATGAAAAACTGTTTTTT. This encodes CASAGGSVANEKLFF.

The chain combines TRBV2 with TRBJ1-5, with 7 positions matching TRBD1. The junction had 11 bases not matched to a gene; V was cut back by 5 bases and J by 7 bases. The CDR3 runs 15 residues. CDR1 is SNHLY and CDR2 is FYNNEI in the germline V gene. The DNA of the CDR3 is TGTGCCAGCAGTTTTAACGACAGGGTATTACAGCCCCAGCATTTT. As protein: CASSFNDRVLQPQHF.

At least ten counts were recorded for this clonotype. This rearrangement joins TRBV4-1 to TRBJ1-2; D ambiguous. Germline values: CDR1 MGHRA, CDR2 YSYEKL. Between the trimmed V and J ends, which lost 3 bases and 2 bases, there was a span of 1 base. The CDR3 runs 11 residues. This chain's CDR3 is CASSQNYGYTF. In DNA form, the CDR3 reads TGCGCCAGCAGCCAGAACTATGGCTACACCTTC.

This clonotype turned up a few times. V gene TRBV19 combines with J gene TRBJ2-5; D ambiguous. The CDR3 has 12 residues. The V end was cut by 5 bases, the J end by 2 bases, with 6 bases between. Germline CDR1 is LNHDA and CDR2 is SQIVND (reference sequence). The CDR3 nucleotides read TGTGCCAGTAGTTCCAGGCAAGAGACCCAGTACTTC. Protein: CASSSRQETQYF.

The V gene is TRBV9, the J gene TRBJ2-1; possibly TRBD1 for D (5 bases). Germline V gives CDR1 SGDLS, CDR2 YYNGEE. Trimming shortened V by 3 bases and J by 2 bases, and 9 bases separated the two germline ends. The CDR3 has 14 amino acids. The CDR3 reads CASSAKGTYNEQFF. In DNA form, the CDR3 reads TGTGCCAGCAGCGCCAAGGGGACCTACAATGAGCAGTTCTTC. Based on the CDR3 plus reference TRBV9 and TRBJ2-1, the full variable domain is DSGVTQTPKHLITATGQRVTLRCSPRSGDLSVYWYQQSLDQGLQFLIQYYNGEERAKGNILERFSAQQFPDLHSELNLSSLELGDSALYFCASSAKGTYNEQFFGPGTRLTVL.

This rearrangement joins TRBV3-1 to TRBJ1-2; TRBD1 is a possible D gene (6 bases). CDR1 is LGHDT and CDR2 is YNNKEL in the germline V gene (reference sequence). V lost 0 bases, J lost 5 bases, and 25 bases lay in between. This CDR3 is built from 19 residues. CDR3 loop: CASSQEWIGAGDTVYGYTF. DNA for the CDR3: TGTGCCAGCAGCCAAGAGTGGATCGGGGCAGGGGATACTGTATATGGCTACACCTTC.

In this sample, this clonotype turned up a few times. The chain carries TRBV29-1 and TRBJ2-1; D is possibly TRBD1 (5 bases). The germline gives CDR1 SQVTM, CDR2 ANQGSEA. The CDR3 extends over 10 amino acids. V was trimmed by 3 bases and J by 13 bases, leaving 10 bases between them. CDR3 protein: CSVENRKQFF. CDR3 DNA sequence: TGCAGCGTTGAGAACAGGAAACAGTTCTTC.

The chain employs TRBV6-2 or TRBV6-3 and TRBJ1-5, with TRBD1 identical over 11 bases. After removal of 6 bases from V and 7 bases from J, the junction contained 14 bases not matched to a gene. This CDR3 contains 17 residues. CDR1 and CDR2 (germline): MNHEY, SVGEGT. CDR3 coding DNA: TGTGCCAGCAGCCGTAGCGGACAGGGGGCGCGAGGCCAGCCCCAGCATTTT. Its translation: CASSRSGQGARGQPQHF.

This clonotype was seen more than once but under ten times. CDR3 bases: TGCAGCGGCCGACAGGGGAATATGAATGAGCAGTTCTTC. Translated, it gives CSGRQGNMNEQFF. V is TRBV29-1 and J is TRBJ2-1; 8 bases are shared with TRBD1. There are 13 residues in the CDR3. J lost 7 bases, V lost 7 bases, and 9 bases had no gene match. Germline assignment: CDR1 SQVTM and CDR2 ANQGSEA.

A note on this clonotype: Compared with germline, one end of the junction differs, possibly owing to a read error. This chain's CDR3 is CASSPRAAYEQSF. The CDR3 DNA reads as TGTGCCAGCAGTCCCCGGGCAGCCTACGAGCAGTCCTTC. The chain uses TRBV6-5 and TRBJ2-7; no firm D call. The germline V gene encodes CDR1 MNHEY and CDR2 SVGAGI. The CDR3 covers 13 residues.